Presented here are 2 T cell receptor beta chains from one specimen sequenced in a study of cytomegalovirus exposure and HLA in healthy donors (dated by TCRdb to 2015 to 2018). Libraries were built with the immunoSEQ multiplex PCR assay. The multiplex PCR relied on a mix of 60 forward primers for TCR Vbeta segments and 13 reverse primers for TCR Jbeta segments. TCRdb carries this immuneACCESS record with in-frame sequences only. Its versions omit some clonotypes, under half of them owing to an unresolved V gene in the studies checked, with the rest unexplained. The sample table records nearly 110,000 clones; approximately 71% of these occur just once. The ten largest clones take up 2% to 3% of the sample. What was sequenced was PBMCs. Receptor source: a man aged 40-55 years in good health and CMV-seronegative.

There are a few counts of this clone. CDR3 residues: CASSRDRGTDTQYF. CDR3 nucleotide sequence: TGTGCCAGCAGCCGAGACAGGGGCACAGATACGCAGTATTTT. The chain links TRBV5-8 to TRBJ2-3, with 7 bases identical to TRBD1. CDR1 is SGHTS and CDR2 is YDEGEE in the germline V gene. V shed 4 bases, J shed 1 base, and the junction held 3 bases outside the gene matches. The CDR3 extends over 14 amino acids.

This rearrangement joins TRBV1 to TRBJ1-2; the table's D gene call, TRBD1, was not cross checked with the DNA. TRBV1 is assigned pseudogene status. The CDR3 has 14 residues. CDR3 amino acids: CTSSQDKPGNGYTF. The CDR3 DNA follows: TGCACCAGCAGCCAAGATAAGCCAGGGAATGGCTACACCTTC.